The clone carrying this T cell receptor (beta chain) occurred many times. Its matching antigen is unknown. This specimen belongs to a study of T cells after yellow fever vaccination. Looking at the study overall: Fractions of low cell number were prepared using SMART-Seq v4 Ultra Low Input.

Using its own MiXCR run on the 5' RACE reads, TCRdb lists one record per CDR3 protein. Here the sample spans some 350,000 distinct CDR3 sequences, 3% to 4.5% being singletons. This CDR3 spans 14 amino acids. Germline CDR1 and CDR2: SGHRS and YFSETQ. V was cut by 0 bases and J by 1 base, with 7 bases left in between. Regarding the study as a whole: Clonotype sharing between CD4 and CD8 compartments was small. Repertoires sorted by FACS could include abundant clonotypes that are contaminants from the bulk population. Most clones from primary vaccination were detected again post-booster (96% CD4, more than 85% CD8).

This clonotype originated in a man between 18 and 29 years old who received the YFV17D yellow fever vaccine. The material was PBMCs, obtained 5 days after the yellow fever booster vaccination. V and J are TRBV5-1 and TRBJ2-5, with D perhaps matching TRBD2 (6 bases). The CDR3 DNA sequence: TGCGCCAGCAGCTTGGTGGGAGGCCAAGAGACCCAGTACTTC. Amino acids: CASSLVGGQETQYF.